This T cell receptor beta chain is drawn from a study of T cells in Graves' hyperthyroidism and ophthalmopathy. The CDR3 loop spans 15 amino acids. Per germline, CDR1 MNHNS and CDR2 SASEGT. As for this clonotype: Antigen specificity is unknown. A junction end diverges from the germline sequence, so it may reflect a read error.

Study-wide points: Blood shared most expanded thyroid clonotypes above 0.001. Ophthalmopathy, which appeared later, was predicted by the model a median 6.5 months before onset.

Authors of the study amplified TCR beta CDR3 regions from RNA transcripts. When the TCR CDR3 underwent first-round RT-PCR, the HTBI primer set was used. TCRdb used MiXCR to reprocess the multiplex PCR reads, holding one entry per CDR3 protein. The data hold about 420,000 distinct CDR3 sequences, with roughly 13% observed a single time. Hyperthyroidism of Graves' type that showed no ophthalmopathy progression within 18 months was stable. Newly diagnosed hyperthyroidism patients aged 18 to 65 years had disease lasting under 2 months. Sequencing was done on a sample of blood. This TCR was recovered from a woman aged 18-29 years with Graves' hyperthyroidism. The gene calls are TRBV6-1 and TRBJ1-5; 8 bases agree with TRBD1. The CDR3 DNA reads as TGTGCCACCCAGGGGGCCGCCGTCGGCAATCAGCCCCGGCATTTT. Translating gives CATQGAAVGNQPRHF.